The present TCR beta chain was sequenced within a study of cytotoxic CD8 clonotypes in ibrutinib-treated CLL. Study-wide background: Patients: more than nine relapsed/refractory, fewer than 16 treatment-naive, under 18 IGHV unmutated. Study results and caveats: Public clonotypes occurred uncommonly; on treatment, they contracted or remained stable. Before falling back toward baseline at progression, clonality had risen at the time of ibrutinib response.

A note on this clone: No antigen is known for it.

The planned depth of sequencing spanned 1 in 200,000 to 1 in 1 million T cells. The method was immunoSEQ multiplex PCR; TCRdb's version includes in-frame clones alone and lacks a portion of them. The table records approximately 300,000 clones, about 77% of them present only once. The CDR3 is 15 residues long. In germline, CDR1 is LGHNA, CDR2 YSLEER. V was clipped by 1 base and J by 6 bases, with 16 bases between them. Source: PBMCs, taken before ibrutinib treatment. The chain carries TRBV4-3 and TRBJ2-7, with D perhaps given as TRBD1 or TRBD2 (5 bases each). The clonotype comes from a human donor with chronic lymphocytic leukemia. In DNA, the CDR3 is TGCGCCAGCAGCCAAGGCCCCCTTTGGGACGGCGAGCAGTACTTC. It codes for CASSQGPLWDGEQYF.